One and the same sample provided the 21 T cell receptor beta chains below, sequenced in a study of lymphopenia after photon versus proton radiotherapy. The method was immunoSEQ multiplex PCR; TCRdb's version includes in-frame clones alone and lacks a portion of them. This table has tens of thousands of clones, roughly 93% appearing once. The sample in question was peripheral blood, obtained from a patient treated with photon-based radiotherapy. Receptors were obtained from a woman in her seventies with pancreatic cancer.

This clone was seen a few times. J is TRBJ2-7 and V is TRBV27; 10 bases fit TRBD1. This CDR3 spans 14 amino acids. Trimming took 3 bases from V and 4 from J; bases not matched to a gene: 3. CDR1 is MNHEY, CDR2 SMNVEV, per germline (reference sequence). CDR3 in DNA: TGTGCCAGCAGTTTCGGACAGGGGGAGTACGAGCAGTACTTC. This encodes CASSFGQGEYEQYF.

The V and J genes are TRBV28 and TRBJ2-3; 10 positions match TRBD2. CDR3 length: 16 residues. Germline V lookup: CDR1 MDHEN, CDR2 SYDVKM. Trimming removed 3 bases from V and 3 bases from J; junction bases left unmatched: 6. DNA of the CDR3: TGTGCCAGCAGTTTCGTACTAGCGGGAAGAACAGATACGCAGTATTTT. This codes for CASSFVLAGRTDTQYF.

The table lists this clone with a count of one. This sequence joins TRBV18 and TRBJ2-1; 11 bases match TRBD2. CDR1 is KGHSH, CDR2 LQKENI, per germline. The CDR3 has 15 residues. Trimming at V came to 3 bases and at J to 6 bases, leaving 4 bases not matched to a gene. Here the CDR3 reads CASSPTSGSGNEQFF. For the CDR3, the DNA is TGTGCCAGCTCACCTACTAGCGGGAGCGGCAATGAGCAGTTCTTC.

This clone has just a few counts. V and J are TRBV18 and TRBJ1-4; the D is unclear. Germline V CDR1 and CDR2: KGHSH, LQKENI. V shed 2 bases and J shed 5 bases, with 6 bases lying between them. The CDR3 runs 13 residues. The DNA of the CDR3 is TGTGCCAGCTCACCATCCTGGAATGAAAAACTGTTTTTT. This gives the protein CASSPSWNEKLFF. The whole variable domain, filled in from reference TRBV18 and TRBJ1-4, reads NAGVMQNPRHLVRRRGQEARLRCSPMKGHSHVYWYRQLPEEGLKFMVYLQKENIIDESGMPKERFSAEFPKEGPSILRIQQVVRGDSAAYFCASSPSWNEKLFFGSGTQLSVL.

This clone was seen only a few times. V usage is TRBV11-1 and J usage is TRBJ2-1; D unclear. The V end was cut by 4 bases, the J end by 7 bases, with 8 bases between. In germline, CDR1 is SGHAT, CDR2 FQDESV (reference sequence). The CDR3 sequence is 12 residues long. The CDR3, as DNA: TGTGCCAGCAGCTATCAGAGAAATGAGCAGTTCTTC. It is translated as CASSYQRNEQFF.

The CDR3 DNA sequence: TGTGCCAGCAGCTTAGATAGGAACGGCGAGCAGTACTTC. Its protein is CASSLDRNGEQYF. The rearrangement links TRBV11-2 to TRBJ2-7; D is unclear. The germline V gene encodes CDR1 SGHAT and CDR2 FQNNGV. V lost 0 bases, J lost 6 bases, and 9 bases lay in between. This CDR3 has 13 residues.

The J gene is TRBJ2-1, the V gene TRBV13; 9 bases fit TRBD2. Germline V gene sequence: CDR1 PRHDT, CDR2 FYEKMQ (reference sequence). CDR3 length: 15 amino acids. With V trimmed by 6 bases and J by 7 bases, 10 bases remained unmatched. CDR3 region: CASSSPGLAPNEQFF. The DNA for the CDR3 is TGTGCCAGCAGTTCCCCGGGACTAGCCCCAAATGAGCAGTTCTTC.

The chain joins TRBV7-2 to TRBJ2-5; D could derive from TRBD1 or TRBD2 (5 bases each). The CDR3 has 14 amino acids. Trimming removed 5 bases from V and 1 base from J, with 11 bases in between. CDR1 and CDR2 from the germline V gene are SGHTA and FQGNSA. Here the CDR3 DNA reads TGTGCCAGCAGCCTGACCGGGACCCAAGAGACCCAGTACTTC. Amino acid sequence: CASSLTGTQETQYF.

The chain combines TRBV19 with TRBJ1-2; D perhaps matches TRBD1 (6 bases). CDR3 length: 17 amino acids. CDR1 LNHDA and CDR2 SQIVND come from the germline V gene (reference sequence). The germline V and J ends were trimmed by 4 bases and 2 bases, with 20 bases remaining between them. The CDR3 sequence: CASSTDSTGNRNYGYTF. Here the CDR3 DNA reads TGTGCCAGTAGTACCGATTCTACAGGGAACAGGAACTATGGCTACACCTTC. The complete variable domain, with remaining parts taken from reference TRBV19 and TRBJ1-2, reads DGGITQSPKYLFRKEGQNVTLSCEQNLNHDAMYWYRQDPGQGLRLIYYSQIVNDFQKGDIAEGYSVSREKKESFPLTVTSAQKNPTAFYLCASSTDSTGNRNYGYTFGSGTRLTVV.

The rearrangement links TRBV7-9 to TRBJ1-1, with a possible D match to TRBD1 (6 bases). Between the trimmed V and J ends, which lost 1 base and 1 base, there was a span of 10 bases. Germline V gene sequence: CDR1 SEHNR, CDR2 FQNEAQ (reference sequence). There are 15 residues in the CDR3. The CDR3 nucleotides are TGTGCCAGCAGCTTAGTAGGGGGTCGGAACACTGAAGCTTTCTTT. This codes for CASSLVGGRNTEAFF. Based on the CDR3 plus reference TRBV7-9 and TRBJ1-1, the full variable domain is DTGVSQNPRHKITKRGQNVTFRCDPISEHNRLYWYRQTLGQGPEFLTYFQNEAQLEKSRLLSDRFSAERPKGSFSTLEIQRTEQGDSAMYLCASSLVGGRNTEAFFGQGTRLTVV.

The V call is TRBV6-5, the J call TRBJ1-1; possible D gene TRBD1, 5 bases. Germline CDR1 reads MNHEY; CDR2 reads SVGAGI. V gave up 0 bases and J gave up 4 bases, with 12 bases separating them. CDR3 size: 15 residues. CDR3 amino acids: CASSYSQGSRTEAFF. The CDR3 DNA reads TGTGCCAGCAGTTACTCCCAGGGCTCTCGCACTGAAGCTTTCTTT.

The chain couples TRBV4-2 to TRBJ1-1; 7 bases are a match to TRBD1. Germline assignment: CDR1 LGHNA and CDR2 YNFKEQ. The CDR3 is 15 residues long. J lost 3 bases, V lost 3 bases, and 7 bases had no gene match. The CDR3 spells CASSHPDREYTEAFF. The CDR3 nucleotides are TGTGCCAGCAGCCATCCTGACAGGGAGTACACTGAAGCTTTCTTT.

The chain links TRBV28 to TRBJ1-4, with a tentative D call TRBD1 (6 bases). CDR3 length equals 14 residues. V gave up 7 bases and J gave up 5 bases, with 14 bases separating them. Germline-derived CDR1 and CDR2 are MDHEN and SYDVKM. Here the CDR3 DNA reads TGTGCCAGCACCCCCACGGGGGCGAATGAAAAACTGTTTTTT. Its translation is CASTPTGANEKLFF.

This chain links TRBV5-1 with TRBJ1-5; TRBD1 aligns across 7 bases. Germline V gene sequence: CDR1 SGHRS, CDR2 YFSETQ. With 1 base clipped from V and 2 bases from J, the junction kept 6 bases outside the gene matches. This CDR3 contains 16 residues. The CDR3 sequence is CASSLTGVDGNQPQHF. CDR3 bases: TGCGCCAGCAGCTTGACAGGGGTTGACGGCAATCAGCCCCAGCATTTT.

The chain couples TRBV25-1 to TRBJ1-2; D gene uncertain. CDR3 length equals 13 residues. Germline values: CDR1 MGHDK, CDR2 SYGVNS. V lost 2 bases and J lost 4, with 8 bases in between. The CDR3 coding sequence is TGTGCCAGCAGTGAAACTTCACTCTATGGCTACACCTTC. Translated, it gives CASSETSLYGYTF.

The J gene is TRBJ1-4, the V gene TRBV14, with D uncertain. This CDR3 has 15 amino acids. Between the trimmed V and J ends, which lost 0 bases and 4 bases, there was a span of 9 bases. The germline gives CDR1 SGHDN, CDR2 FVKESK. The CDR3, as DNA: TGTGCCAGCAGCCAAGAGAACGGACTTAATGAAAAACTGTTTTTT. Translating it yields CASSQENGLNEKLFF.

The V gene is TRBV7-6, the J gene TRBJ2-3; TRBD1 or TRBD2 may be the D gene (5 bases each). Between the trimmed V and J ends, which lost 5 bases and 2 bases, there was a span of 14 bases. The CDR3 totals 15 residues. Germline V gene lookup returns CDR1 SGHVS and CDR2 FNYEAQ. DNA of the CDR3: TGTGCCAGCAGCCCCCAGGGAGTTGTCACAGATACGCAGTATTTT. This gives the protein CASSPQGVVTDTQYF.

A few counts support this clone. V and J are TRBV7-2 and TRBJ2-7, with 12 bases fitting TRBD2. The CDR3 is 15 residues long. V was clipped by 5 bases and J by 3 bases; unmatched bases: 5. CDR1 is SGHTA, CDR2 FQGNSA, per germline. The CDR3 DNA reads TGTGCCAGCAGCGAAGGACTAGCGGGACTCTACGAGCAGTACTTC. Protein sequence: CASSEGLAGLYEQYF. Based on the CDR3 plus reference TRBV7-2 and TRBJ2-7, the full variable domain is GAGVSQSPSNKVTEKGKDVELRCDPISGHTALYWYRQSLGQGLEFLIYFQGNSAPDKSGLPSDRFSAERTGGSVSTLTIQRTQQEDSAVYLCASSEGLAGLYEQYFGPGTRLTVT.

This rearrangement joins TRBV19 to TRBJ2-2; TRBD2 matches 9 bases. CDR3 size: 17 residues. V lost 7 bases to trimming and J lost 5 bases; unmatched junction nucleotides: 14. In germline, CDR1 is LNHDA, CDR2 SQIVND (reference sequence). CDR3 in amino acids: CASKRSGLASSTGELFF. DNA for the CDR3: TGTGCCAGTAAGCGGAGCGGACTAGCGAGTAGTACCGGGGAGCTGTTTTTT.

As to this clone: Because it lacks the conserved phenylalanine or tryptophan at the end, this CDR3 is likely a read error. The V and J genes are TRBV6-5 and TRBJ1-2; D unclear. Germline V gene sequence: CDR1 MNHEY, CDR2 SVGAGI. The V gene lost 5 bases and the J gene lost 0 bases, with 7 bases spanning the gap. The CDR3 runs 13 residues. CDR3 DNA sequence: TGTGCCAGCAGTGCCGGATCTAACTATGGCTACACCCTC. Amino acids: CASSAGSNYGYTL.

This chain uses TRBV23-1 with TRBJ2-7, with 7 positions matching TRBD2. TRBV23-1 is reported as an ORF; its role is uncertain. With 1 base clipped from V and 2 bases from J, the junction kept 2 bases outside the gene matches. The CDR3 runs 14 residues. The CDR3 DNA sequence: TGCGCCAGCAGTCAATGGGAGGGCACCTACGAGCAGTACTTC. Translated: CASSQWEGTYEQYF.